The subject of this entry is one TCR beta chain. Its antigen remains unidentified. The source of the sample is a study of shared clonotypes between healthy human individuals. Looking at the study overall: CD4 naive and memory got three plates each, CD8 naive two, CD8 memory one.

Measured with immunoSEQ multiplex PCR; TCRdb has only the in-frame clones, and not every one. The sample yields roughly 1 million clones, 65% to 75% seen once. The trim removed 8 bases at V and 4 bases at J, leaving 3 bases unmatched. This CDR3 has 13 amino acids. The V gene's germline CDR1 is SGHAT and CDR2 FQDESV (reference sequence). Study-level findings and limits: Incompleteness in sorted-subset sequencing, despite large depth, was shown by rarefaction.

The V call is TRBV11-1, the J call TRBJ2-1; 9 nucleotides line up with TRBD2. The TCR sequence derives from a man younger than 30 in good health. The sequencing sample was made of memory CD4+ T cells sorted from blood. Subset described: CD45RA-negative fraction. The CDR3 is CASSAGGYNEQFF. CDR3 DNA: TGTGCCAGCTCAGCGGGGGGATACAATGAGCAGTTCTTC.